This entry lists 4 T cell receptor beta chains sequenced from one sample in a study of cytomegalovirus exposure and HLA in healthy donors. The repertoire was sequenced with immunoSEQ multiplex PCR; TCRdb's copy has only in-frame clones and lacks some. The sample consists of 120,000 or so clones, about 91% of them appearing once. Sequenced input: PBMCs. The receptors were sampled from a woman in her late teens or twenties in good health and CMV-seronegative.

The chain couples TRBV7-2 to TRBJ2-4; TRBD2 is a possible D gene (5 bases). There are 13 residues in the CDR3. Germline V lookup: CDR1 SGHTA, CDR2 FQGNSA. The V end lost 8 bases, the J end lost 3 bases, and 11 bases lay between the germline ends. CDR3 coding DNA: TGTGCCAGCGGCCCCCGGGACAAAAACATTCAGTACTTC. It is translated as CASGPRDKNIQYF.

J is TRBJ2-1 and V is TRBV6-5; 9 positions match TRBD2. This CDR3 region has 16 residues. Trimming took 1 base from V and 7 from J; bases not matched to a gene: 8. Germline V gives CDR1 MNHEY, CDR2 SVGAGI. The CDR3 sequence: CASSYLGGGAWNEQFF. The CDR3 DNA sequence: TGTGCCAGCAGTTACTTGGGCGGGGGGGCCTGGAATGAGCAGTTCTTC.

The V call is TRBV6-5, the J call TRBJ2-7; D gene uncertain. Trimming shortened V by 6 bases and J by 3 bases, and 12 bases separated the two germline ends. The CDR3 sequence is 13 residues long. The V gene's germline CDR1 is MNHEY and CDR2 SVGAGI. The CDR3: CASRESRNYEQYV. DNA of the CDR3: TGTGCCAGCAGAGAATCTCGGAACTACGAGCAGTACGTC.

The chain links TRBV2 to TRBJ1-3, with a possible D match to TRBD1 (5 bases). Germline loops: CDR1 SNHLY, CDR2 FYNNEI. The CDR3 totals 14 residues. Trimming stripped 6 bases from V and 4 bases from J, with 13 bases between. The CDR3 loop reads CASRGQVSGNTIYF. CDR3 DNA sequence: TGTGCCAGCAGGGGGCAGGTATCCGGAAACACCATATATTTT.